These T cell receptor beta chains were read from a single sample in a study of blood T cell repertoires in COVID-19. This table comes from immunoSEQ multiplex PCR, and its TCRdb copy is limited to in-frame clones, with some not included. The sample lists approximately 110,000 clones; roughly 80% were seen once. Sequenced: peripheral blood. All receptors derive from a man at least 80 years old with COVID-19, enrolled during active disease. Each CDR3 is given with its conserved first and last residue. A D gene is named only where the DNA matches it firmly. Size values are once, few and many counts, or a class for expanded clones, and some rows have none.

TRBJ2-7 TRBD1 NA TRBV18 CASSRDRGLQYF TGTGCCAGCTCACGGGACAGGGGATTGCAGTACTTC
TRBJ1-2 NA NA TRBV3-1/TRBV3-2 CASSQGAPGALYGYTF TGTGCCAGCAGCCAAGGTGCCCCAGGGGCCCTCTATGGCTACACCTTC
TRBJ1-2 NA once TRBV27 CASSLSANYGYTF TGTGCCAGCAGTCTTTCGGCTAACTATGGCTACACCTTC
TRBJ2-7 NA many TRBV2 CASSEDTGSYEQYF TGTGCCAGCAGTGAAGATACAGGCTCTTACGAGCAGTACTTC
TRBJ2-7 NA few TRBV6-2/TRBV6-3 CASSTRGGVNLYEQYF TGTGCCAGCAGCACCCGGGGTGGAGTTAACCTCTACGAGCAGTACTTC
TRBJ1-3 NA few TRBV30 CAWSLGSEGGNTIYF TGTGCCTGGAGTCTTGGGTCGGAGGGAGGAAACACCATATATTTT
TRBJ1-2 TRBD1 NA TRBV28 CASRTPGQGFGYTF TGTGCCAGCAGGACTCCGGGACAGGGTTTTGGCTACACCTTC
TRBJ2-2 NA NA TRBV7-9 CASSLGANGELFF TGTGCCAGCAGCCTTGGGGCTAACGGGGAGCTGTTTTTT
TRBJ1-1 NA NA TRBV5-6 CASSLGHLLAPFF TGTGCCAGCAGCTTGGGACACCTATTGGCCCCTTTCTTT
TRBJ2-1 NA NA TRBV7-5 CARSLVVGLAGCNEQFF TGTGCCAGAAGCTTAGTGGTCGGGCTAGCGGGATGCAATGAGCAGTTCTTC
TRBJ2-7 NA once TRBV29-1 CSVEGLAFEQYF TGCAGCGTTGAAGGTCTAGCGTTTGAGCAGTACTTC
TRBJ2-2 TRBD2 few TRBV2 CASSGSARGGTGELFF TGTGCCAGCAGTGGATCGGCCCGGGGAGGGACCGGGGAGCTGTTTTTT
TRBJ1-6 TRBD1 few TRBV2 CASSTRQGLGSPLHF TGTGCCAGCAGTACACGACAGGGTTTAGGTTCACCCCTCCACTTT
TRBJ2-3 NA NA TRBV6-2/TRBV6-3 CASSYTGRGTDTQYF TGTGCCAGCAGTTACACGGGCCGGGGGACAGATACGCAGTATTTT
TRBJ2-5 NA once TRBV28 CASSSGGVKETQYF TGTGCCAGCAGTTCGGGCGGGGTGAAAGAGACCCAGTACTTC
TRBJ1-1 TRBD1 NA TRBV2 CASRDGTGVTEAFF TGTGCCAGCAGAGACGGCACAGGGGTCACTGAAGCTTTCTTT
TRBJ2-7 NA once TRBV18 CASSPFVGAQSYEQYF TGTGCCAGCTCACCATTTGTGGGGGCGCAGTCTTACGAGCAGTACTTC
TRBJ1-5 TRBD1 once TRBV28 CASSQQGGNQPQHF TGTGCCAGCAGTCAACAGGGGGGCAATCAGCCCCAGCATTTT
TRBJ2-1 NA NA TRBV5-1 CASSLEGRDMNEQFF TGCGCCAGCAGCTTGGAGGGGCGCGATATGAATGAGCAGTTCTTC
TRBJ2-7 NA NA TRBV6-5 CASSLQLLAYEQYF TGTGCCAGCAGTTTACAACTACTAGCCTACGAGCAGTACTTC
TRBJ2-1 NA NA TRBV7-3 CASSLVGAEQFF TGTGCCAGCAGCTTAGTAGGGGCTGAGCAGTTCTTC
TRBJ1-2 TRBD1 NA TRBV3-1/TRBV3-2 CASSQEWDRGHGYTF TGTGCCAGCAGCCAAGAATGGGACAGGGGGCATGGCTACACCTTC
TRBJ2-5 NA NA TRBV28 CASSLPPTSSQYF TGTGCCAGCAGTTTACCCCCTACTAGCTCCCAGTACTTC
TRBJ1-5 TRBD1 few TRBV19 CASSIFVTGNQPQHF TGTGCCAGTAGTATCTTCGTGACAGGGAATCAGCCCCAGCATTTT
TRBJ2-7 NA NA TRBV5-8 CASTSSYEQYF TGTGCCAGCACCTCCAGCTACGAGCAGTACTTC
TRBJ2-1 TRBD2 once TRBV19 CASKQLAGAYEQFF TGTGCCAGTAAACAACTAGCGGGAGCCTATGAGCAGTTCTTC
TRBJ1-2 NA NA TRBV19 CASNSPRETGNYGYTF TGTGCCAGTAATTCCCCGCGCGAGACTGGTAACTATGGCTACACCTTC
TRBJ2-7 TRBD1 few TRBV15 CATSRDRGQAYEQYF TGTGCCACCAGCAGAGACCGTGGACAGGCCTACGAGCAGTACTTC
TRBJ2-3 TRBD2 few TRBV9 CASSAIAGQGDTQYF TGTGCCAGCAGCGCCATAGCGGGACAAGGAGATACGCAGTATTTT
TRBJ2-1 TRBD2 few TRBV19 CASRVSSGRNNEQFF TGTGCCAGTAGAGTTTCTAGCGGGAGAAACAATGAGCAGTTCTTC